Each of the 25 T cell receptor beta chains below was sequenced from the same sample in a study of T cell repertoires in cytomegalovirus infection. For these receptors, no antigen is known. TCRdb used MiXCR to reprocess the reads, holding one entry per CDR3 protein. The table records some 700,000 distinct CDR3 sequences, about 30% of them present only once. The starting material was cultured PBMCs, obtained from culture after CMV antigen stimulation. These receptors were taken from a human donor in good health (CMV status not recorded). Some clones in this sample may be carry-over from other donors' samples.

The V and J genes are TRBV6-6 and TRBJ2-1; 14 nucleotides match TRBD2. CDR1 is MNHNY and CDR2 is SVGAGI in the germline V gene (reference sequence). This CDR3 region has 13 residues. Germline trimming cut 6 bases from V and 14 bases from J; bases unmatched to any gene: 6. The CDR3 nucleotides read TGTGCCAGCAGGGGACTAGCGGGGGCCCGGGAGTTCTTC. It encodes CASRGLAGAREFF.

Only a few counts were recorded for this clonotype. The chain links TRBV12-5 to TRBJ2-1; 7 bases are shared with TRBD1. Germline CDR1 and CDR2: LGHNT and FRNRAP. Trimming took 6 bases from V and 4 from J; bases not matched to a gene: 9. The CDR3 is 15 amino acids. The CDR3 nucleotides are TGTGCTAGTGGGAGCCCACGGACAGGTTACAATGAGCAGTTCTTC. Encoded protein: CASGSPRTGYNEQFF.

This clonotype came up many times. The chain has TRBV7-2 and TRBJ1-1, with D perhaps TRBD1 (5 bases). This CDR3 contains 15 residues. Trimming took 4 bases from V and 3 from J, leaving 15 bases between them. The germline V gene encodes CDR1 SGHTA and CDR2 FQGNSA. In nucleotides, the CDR3 is TGTGCCAGCAGCTCCTACGACAGAGGGTACACTGAAGCTTTCTTT. Amino acids: CASSSYDRGYTEAFF.

This clonotype was seen just once. The chain uses TRBV29-1 and TRBJ2-7; 9 bases align to TRBD1. V lost 7 bases and J lost 1; bases outside the gene matches: 8. Germline values: CDR1 SQVTM, CDR2 ANQGSEA. This CDR3 is built from 14 residues. CDR3 nucleotides: TGCAGCGCCGTACCGGGACAGGGATCCTACGAGCAGTACTTC. Its translation: CSAVPGQGSYEQYF.

The V gene is TRBV20-1, the J gene TRBJ2-1; possible D gene TRBD2, 7 bases. This CDR3 is 16 amino acids long. Germline CDR1 is DFQATT and CDR2 is SNEGSKA (reference sequence). V gave up 3 bases and J gave up 8 bases, with 23 bases separating them. DNA for the CDR3: TGCAGTGCTAGCGGAGGGGGGGTAGGGAGGGTGCATGAGCAGTTCTTC. As protein: CSASGGGVGRVHEQFF.

This clonotype was found a few times. The chain has TRBV19 and TRBJ1-5; TRBD1 agrees at 9 bases. Germline trimming cut 6 bases from V and 8 bases from J; bases unmatched to any gene: 11. This CDR3 spans 15 amino acids. The germline gives CDR1 LNHDA, CDR2 SQIVND (reference sequence). Here the CDR3 DNA reads TGTGCCAGTAGGAGGGAACAGGGGGCCACGGAGCCCCAGCATTTT. Its translation: CASRREQGATEPQHF.

Note on this clonotype: A read error may produce the germline difference seen at one junction end. This chain joins TRBV6-5 and TRBJ2-7; D possibly matches TRBD1 or TRBD2 (6 bases each). Germline values: CDR1 MNHEY, CDR2 SVGAGI. This CDR3 has 13 amino acids. The CDR3 coding sequence is TGTGCCAGTAGGGACACGGGGGCCTACAAGCAGAACTTC. This codes for CASRDTGAYKQNF.

This chain links TRBV7-2 with TRBJ2-3; 7 nucleotides agree with TRBD1. Trimming at V came to 5 bases and at J to 4 bases, leaving 6 bases not matched to a gene. The germline gives CDR1 SGHTA, CDR2 FQGNSA. This CDR3 region has 14 residues. The CDR3: CASSATTGSDTQYF. CDR3 nucleotides: TGTGCCAGCAGCGCGACGACAGGGTCAGATACGCAGTATTTT.

A few counts support this clonotype. V is TRBV20-1 and J is TRBJ1-5; 8 nucleotides line up with TRBD1. CDR3 length: 16 residues. Trimming removed 5 bases from V and 7 bases from J; junction bases left unmatched: 16. The germline V gene encodes CDR1 DFQATT and CDR2 SNEGSKA (reference sequence). CDR3 DNA: TGCAGTGCTGGGGCAGGGGGCGCCTCGGTTGGGCAGCCCCAGCATTTT. It is translated as CSAGAGGASVGQPQHF.

This rearrangement joins TRBV6-4 to TRBJ1-1; maybe TRBD1 (5 bases). Germline V gene data show CDR1 as MRHNA and CDR2 as SNTAGT. V dropped 8 bases and J dropped 5 bases, with 15 bases sitting between them. The CDR3 is made up of 13 amino acids. The CDR3 is CASSAEGMTEAFF. DNA for the CDR3: TGTGCCAGCTCCGCTGAGGGGATGACTGAAGCTTTCTTT.

This clonotype has more than one count but fewer than ten. CDR3 loop: CSAGTGAGTEAFF. Here the CDR3 DNA reads TGCAGCGCCGGGACAGGGGCGGGCACTGAAGCTTTCTTT. The chain is built from TRBV29-1 and TRBJ1-1; 10 nucleotides line up with TRBD1. Germline V gives CDR1 SQVTM, CDR2 ANQGSEA. The J segment lost 4 bases and the V segment lost 7 bases, leaving 6 bases of the junction unmatched. This CDR3 region has 13 residues.

The chain employs TRBV6-5 and TRBJ2-5; no reliable D call. V was cut by 7 bases and J by 3 bases, with 12 bases left in between. Germline values: CDR1 MNHEY, CDR2 SVGAGI. This CDR3 is 13 amino acids long. The CDR3 reads CASTRTVKETQYF. The CDR3 nucleotides read TGTGCCAGCACCAGGACGGTGAAAGAGACCCAGTACTTC.

This clonotype was counted many times. Relative to the germline gene, one junction end is altered; a read error may explain this. V and J are TRBV7-2 and TRBJ2-3; D unresolved. From germline, CDR1 is SGHTA and CDR2 FQGNSA. The CDR3 spans 15 residues. CDR3 nucleotide sequence: TGTGCCAGCACCTTATCGTTACAAACCACAGATACGCAGTATTTT. It codes for CASTLSLQTTDTQYF. Together with reference TRBV7-2 and TRBJ2-3, the CDR3 gives the full variable domain: GAGVSQSPSNKVTEKGKDVELRCDPISGHTALYWYRQSLGQGLEFLIYFQGNSAPDKSGLPSDRFSAERTGGSVSTLTIQRTQQEDSAVYLCASTLSLQTTDTQYFGPGTRLTVL.

This clonotype was seen at least ten times. This chain joins TRBV7-2 and TRBJ1-2; D gene ambiguous. The CDR3 extends over 13 amino acids. Per germline, CDR1 SGHTA and CDR2 FQGNSA. V lost 5 bases, J lost 8 bases, and 15 bases lay in between. Written as DNA, the CDR3 is TGTGCCAGCAGCCCTCAGGATGGGCTGGGCTACACCTTC. Translation gives CASSPQDGLGYTF.

The chain joins TRBV7-6 to TRBJ1-1; D is ambiguous. CDR3 length equals 13 residues. Trimming removed 0 bases from V and 5 bases from J, with 7 bases in between. CDR1 and CDR2 from the germline V gene are SGHVS and FNYEAQ. CDR3 nucleotides: TGTGCCAGCAGCTTAGCGGCACAGACTGAAGCTTTCTTT. Protein: CASSLAAQTEAFF.

This sequence joins TRBV12-3 or TRBV12-4 and TRBJ2-4, with 7 bases fitting TRBD2. V lost 6 bases and J lost 4; bases outside the gene matches: 15. The length of the CDR3 is 17 residues. CDR3 in amino acids: CASSLMGTGTTKNIQYF. CDR3 coding DNA: TGTGCCAGCAGCCTTATGGGGACCGGGACTACAAAAAACATTCAGTACTTC.

This clonotype was counted only a few times. This chain uses TRBV2 with TRBJ1-1; 7 bases match TRBD1. The V gene's germline CDR1 is SNHLY and CDR2 FYNNEI. V trimming: 11 bases; J trimming: 2 bases; junction bases outside the gene matches: 11. The CDR3 contains 14 residues. CDR3 nucleotide sequence: TGTGCCGGGAGGGGCAGGGGGACTAACACTGAAGCTTTCTTT. Residues: CAGRGRGTNTEAFF.

A note on this clonotype: A much bigger clone sits one base away, suggesting this may be a read error. This sequence joins TRBV7-2 and TRBJ2-5, with 10 positions matching TRBD2. The V gene's germline CDR1 is SGHTA and CDR2 FQGNSA. Trimming took 2 bases from V and 5 from J; bases not matched to a gene: 5. CDR3 length equals 15 residues. The CDR3 loop is CTSSLFSGGAETQYF. Written as DNA, the CDR3 is TGTACCAGCAGCTTATTCAGCGGGGGGGCGGAGACCCAGTACTTC.

In this sample, this clonotype turned up a few times. The chain recombines TRBV7-8 with TRBJ1-3; perhaps TRBD1 as D (6 bases). The germline V and J ends were trimmed by 2 bases and 4 bases, with 15 bases remaining between them. This CDR3 spans 16 amino acids. CDR1 SGHVS and CDR2 FQNEAQ come from the germline V gene. The chain's CDR3 is CASSLLDSKAGNTIYF. The CDR3 DNA reads TGTGCCAGCAGCTTACTGGACAGTAAAGCAGGAAACACCATATATTTT.

The V call is TRBV20-1, the J call TRBJ2-1; TRBD2 agrees at 9 bases. CDR1 DFQATT and CDR2 SNEGSKA come from the germline V gene (reference sequence). Germline trimming cut 0 bases from V and 0 bases from J; bases unmatched to any gene: 3. The CDR3 has 16 residues. This chain's CDR3 is CSARDRLAVSYNEQFF. CDR3 coding DNA: TGCAGTGCTAGAGATAGACTAGCGGTCTCCTACAATGAGCAGTTCTTC.

This clonotype appeared a few times. The gene calls are TRBV7-9 and TRBJ2-3; TRBD2 matches at 11 bases. Trimming cost V 6 bases and J 6 bases; bases outside gene matches: 8. CDR1 is SEHNR and CDR2 is FQNEAQ in the germline V gene (reference sequence). CDR3 length: 15 amino acids. The CDR3 nucleotides are TGTGCCAGCAGGCCCACTAGCGGGAGTGAGGATACGCAGTATTTT. Amino acids: CASRPTSGSEDTQYF.

The chain recombines TRBV7-2 with TRBJ2-5, with 7 positions matching TRBD2. After removal of 5 bases from V and 4 bases from J, the junction contained 13 bases not matched to a gene. This CDR3 has 16 residues. Germline V CDR1 and CDR2: SGHTA, FQGNSA. CDR3 protein: CASSPVAGAPGETQYF. The CDR3 nucleotides read TGTGCCAGCAGCCCCGTGGCGGGAGCCCCGGGAGAGACCCAGTACTTC.

The chain combines TRBV7-6 with TRBJ2-7; 10 nucleotides align to TRBD1. The junction had 9 bases not matched to a gene; V was cut back by 5 bases and J by 5 bases. This CDR3 is 15 amino acids long. CDR1 is SGHVS and CDR2 is FNYEAQ in the germline V gene. The CDR3 DNA is TGTGCCAGCAGCCCGAGACAGGGGGCGCGAAACGAGCAGTACTTC. This encodes CASSPRQGARNEQYF. The full variable domain, its missing parts supplied by reference TRBV7-6 and TRBJ2-7, is GAGVSQSPRYKVTKRGQDVALRCDPISGHVSLYWYRQALGQGPEFLTYFNYEAQQDKSGLPNDRFSAERPEGSISTLTIQRTEQRDSAMYRCASSPRQGARNEQYFGPGTRLTVT.

The table lists this clonotype with many counts. The CDR3 nucleotides read TGTGCCAGCAGCAAACCCGGGACTAGCGGTAGAGGGGGAGAGACCCAGTACTTC. Its protein is CASSKPGTSGRGGETQYF. This chain links TRBV7-2 with TRBJ2-5, with 11 positions matching TRBD2. This CDR3 is built from 18 residues. Losses at the gene ends were 5 bases for V and 4 bases for J; bases not matched to a gene: 15. Germline CDR1 and CDR2: SGHTA and FQGNSA.

This clonotype was recorded a few times. This chain uses TRBV27 with TRBJ2-7, with 16 positions matching TRBD2. CDR3 length: 18 amino acids. V lost 0 bases, J lost 2 bases, and 4 bases stayed unmatched. Germline lookup yields CDR1 MNHEY and CDR2 SMNVEV (reference sequence). The CDR3 sequence: CASSLSIGTSGGAYEQYF. The CDR3 DNA is TGTGCCAGCAGTTTATCGATTGGGACTAGCGGGGGGGCCTACGAGCAGTACTTC.